The subject of this entry is one T cell receptor (beta chain). One end of the junction does not line up with germline, which may come from a read error. Preparation of the TCRbeta library involved a method that used unique molecular identifiers. TCRdb recomputed calls from the PCR reads with MiXCR, one row per CDR3 protein. Among more than 450,000 distinct CDR3 sequences listed, approximately 20% were seen once. This sample was taken from a study of T-cell reconstitution after alpha-beta-depleted transplantation in children. This CDR3 comprises 16 residues. Germline lookup yields CDR1 MNHNS and CDR2 SASEGT.

Sequencing used PBMCs from the stem cell graft donor, obtained from the stem cell graft. The sequence derives from a human donor who donated a stem cell graft to a child with acute lymphoblastic leukemia. V is TRBV6-1 and J is TRBJ2-1, with D unresolved. The chain's CDR3 is CASSGLRSDFFNEQLF. The DNA of the CDR3 is TGTGCCAGCAGTGGTTTACGCTCTGATTTCTTTAATGAGCAGCTCTTC.